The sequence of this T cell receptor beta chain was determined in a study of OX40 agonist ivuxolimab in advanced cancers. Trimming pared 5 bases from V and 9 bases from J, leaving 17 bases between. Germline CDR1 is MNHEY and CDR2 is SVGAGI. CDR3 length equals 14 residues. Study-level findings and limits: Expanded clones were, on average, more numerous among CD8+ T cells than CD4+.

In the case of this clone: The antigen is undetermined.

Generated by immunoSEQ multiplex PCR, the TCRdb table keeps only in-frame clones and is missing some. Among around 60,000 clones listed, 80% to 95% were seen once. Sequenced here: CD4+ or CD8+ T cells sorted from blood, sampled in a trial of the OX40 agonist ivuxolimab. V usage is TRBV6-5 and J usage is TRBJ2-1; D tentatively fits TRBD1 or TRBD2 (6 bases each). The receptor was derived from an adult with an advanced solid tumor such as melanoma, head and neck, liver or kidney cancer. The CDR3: CASSGGLDGIEQFF. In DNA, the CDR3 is TGTGCCAGCAGTGGGGGGCTAGACGGGATTGAGCAGTTCTTC.